The 30 T cell receptor beta chains presented below share a single source sample, sequenced in a study of cytomegalovirus exposure and HLA in healthy donors. The study ran its PCR with 60 Vbeta and 13 Jbeta primers. Profiled with immunoSEQ multiplex PCR; TCRdb holds only in-frame clones, not every one. Altogether some 180,000 clones are present, around 80% being singletons, with the ten largest covering over 2%. The sequenced material came from PBMCs. The receptor set was obtained from a woman in her twenties or thirties in good health and CMV-seropositive.

The rearrangement joins TRBV28 to TRBJ1-5; 9 positions agree with TRBD1. Per germline, CDR1 MDHEN and CDR2 SYDVKM. The CDR3 runs to 15 residues. The V segment lost 7 bases and the J segment 5 bases; nucleotides outside the gene matches: 9. In nucleotides, the CDR3 is TGTGCCAGCACGGCGGGGACAGGGTACCATCAGCCCCAGCATTTT. Its protein is CASTAGTGYHQPQHF.

The genes are TRBV29-1 and TRBJ2-1, with 9 positions matching TRBD1. V dropped 6 bases and J dropped 3; count of bases not matched to a gene: 0. Germline lookup yields CDR1 SQVTM and CDR2 ANQGSEA. The CDR3 covers 12 residues. This CDR3 is CSVGQGYNEQFF. CDR3 in DNA: TGCAGCGTGGGACAGGGCTACAATGAGCAGTTCTTC.

This chain joins TRBV6-5 and TRBJ2-3; TRBD2 is a possible D gene (6 bases). Germline CDR1 and CDR2: MNHEY and SVGAGI. CDR3 size: 15 residues. The V and J ends lost 0 bases and 5 bases respectively, with 12 bases between them. The CDR3 DNA reads TGTGCCAGCAGTTACTCGGTTGTCGGGGGAGATACGCAGTATTTT. This codes for CASSYSVVGGDTQYF.

CDR3 coding DNA: TGTGCCAGCAGACGACTAGCCAGCACAGATACGCAGTATTTT. It translates to CASRRLASTDTQYF. The rearrangement uses TRBV2 and TRBJ2-3, with 7 positions matching TRBD2. CDR1 is SNHLY and CDR2 is FYNNEI in the germline V gene. The V gene end was trimmed by 6 bases and the J gene end by 0 bases; junction bases not matched to a gene: 3. The CDR3 contains 14 residues. The variable domain in full, completed from reference TRBV2 and TRBJ2-3, reads EPEVTQTPSHQVTQMGQEVILRCVPISNHLYFYWYRQILGQKVEFLVSFYNNEISEKSEIFDDQFSVERPDGSNFTLKIRSTKLEDSAMYFCASRRLASTDTQYFGPGTRLTVL.

V is TRBV7-9 and J is TRBJ1-3, with no clear D. The CDR3 is 13 amino acids. Germline V lookup: CDR1 SEHNR, CDR2 FQNEAQ (reference sequence). Deletions cut 3 bases from V and 2 bases from J, with 5 bases between. CDR3: CASSLATGNTIYF. The CDR3 nucleotides read TGTGCCAGCAGCTTGGCCACTGGAAACACCATATATTTT.

This clone was found a few times. The chain has TRBV5-1 and TRBJ2-7; 9 nucleotides align to TRBD1. The J segment lost 2 bases and the V segment lost 0 bases, leaving 6 bases of the junction unmatched. This CDR3 spans 16 amino acids. Looked up from germline, CDR1 is SGHRS and CDR2 is YFSETQ. In DNA, the CDR3 is TGCGCCAGCAGCTTGGGGGTGGGACAGGGCACCTACGAGCAGTACTTC. It is translated as CASSLGVGQGTYEQYF.

The rearrangement uses TRBV9 and TRBJ1-2; TRBD1 matches 9 bases. Trimming removed 3 bases from V and 4 bases from J; junction bases left unmatched: 13. Looked up from germline, CDR1 is SGDLS and CDR2 is YYNGEE. There are 17 residues in the CDR3. The CDR3 DNA reads as TGTGCCAGCAGCGCAACCCTCCGGGACAGGGATACCTATGGCTACACCTTC. Protein sequence: CASSATLRDRDTYGYTF.

The gene calls are TRBV7-2 and TRBJ2-7; 11 nucleotides align to TRBD1. This CDR3 is built from 14 residues. CDR1 SGHTA and CDR2 FQGNSA come from the germline V gene. V lost 8 bases to trimming and J lost 3 bases; unmatched junction nucleotides: 6. CDR3 sequence reads: CASSPGTGGYEQYF. The CDR3, as DNA: TGTGCCAGCTCCCCCGGGACAGGGGGCTACGAGCAGTACTTC.

The chain carries TRBV5-1 and TRBJ2-5; perhaps TRBD2 as D (6 bases). V was trimmed by 0 bases and J by 1 base, leaving 13 bases between them. This CDR3 is 16 amino acids long. Germline V CDR1 and CDR2: SGHRS, YFSETQ. The CDR3 DNA reads TGCGCCAGCAGCTTGGATAGCGGACCGAGCCAAGAGACCCAGTACTTC. It yields the protein CASSLDSGPSQETQYF.

This clone turned up a few times. The chain has TRBV9 and TRBJ2-7, with 9 bases aligning to TRBD1. The CDR3 totals 18 residues. J gave up 3 bases and V 2 bases, and 15 bases lay outside the gene matches. In germline, CDR1 is SGDLS, CDR2 YYNGEE. CDR3 in amino acids: CASSVESRDRVNDYEQYF. In nucleotides, the CDR3 is TGTGCCAGCAGCGTCGAGTCCCGGGACAGGGTTAATGACTACGAGCAGTACTTC.

V usage is TRBV7-8 and J usage is TRBJ2-7, with D possibly being TRBD1 (5 bases). The CDR3 spans 14 residues. Looked up from germline, CDR1 is SGHVS and CDR2 is FQNEAQ. The V end lost 6 bases, the J end lost 3 bases, and 15 bases lay between the germline ends. CDR3 amino acids: CASRLRPTDYEQYF. CDR3 nucleotide sequence: TGTGCCAGCAGATTACGACCGACAGACTACGAGCAGTACTTC.

The rearrangement joins TRBV2 to TRBJ2-7; D unclear. From germline, CDR1 is SNHLY and CDR2 FYNNEI. CDR3 size: 12 residues. V was cut by 2 bases and J by 1 base, with 3 bases left in between. As DNA, the CDR3 is TGTGCCAGCAGTGAACTTTCCTACGAGCAGTACTTC. Its protein product is CASSELSYEQYF.

V and J are TRBV27 and TRBJ1-2; weak D call: TRBD1 (5 bases). Between the trimmed V and J ends, which lost 1 base and 4 bases, there was a span of 13 bases. The germline gives CDR1 MNHEY, CDR2 SMNVEV (reference sequence). This CDR3 contains 15 residues. The CDR3 coding sequence is TGTGCCAGCAGTTTATGGGGGGAGAGGAGCTATGGCTACACCTTC. It translates to CASSLWGERSYGYTF.

The chain employs TRBV7-2 and TRBJ2-7, with TRBD1 matching 10 bases. Losses at the gene ends were 5 bases for V and 4 bases for J; bases not matched to a gene: 2. The CDR3 contains 13 residues. Germline V lookup: CDR1 SGHTA, CDR2 FQGNSA. The CDR3: CASSPDRGYEQYF. The CDR3 nucleotides are TGTGCCAGCAGCCCGGACAGGGGGTACGAGCAGTACTTC.

This chain uses TRBV15 with TRBJ2-2; D not resolved. The CDR3 loop spans 17 amino acids. Germline CDR1 and CDR2: LNHNV and YYDKDF (reference sequence). V was trimmed by 0 bases and J by 2 bases, leaving 13 bases between them. The CDR3 nucleotides are TGTGCCACCAGCAGAGATGGGTCAGCGTTTAACACCGGGGAGCTGTTTTTT. Protein: CATSRDGSAFNTGELFF.

This sequence joins TRBV4-3 and TRBJ1-1; D unresolved. The CDR3 sequence is 16 residues long. The ends were cut back, 1 base at V and 0 bases at J, with 12 bases in the middle. Germline loops: CDR1 LGHNA, CDR2 YSLEER. This chain's CDR3 is CASSQGGGRVNTEAFF. The CDR3 DNA is TGCGCCAGCAGCCAAGGAGGAGGTAGGGTGAACACTGAAGCTTTCTTT.

This clone was found a few times. The DNA of the CDR3 is TGTGCCAGCAGTTACTCGACTCAGGGGGCCACAGATACGCAGTATTTT. It codes for CASSYSTQGATDTQYF. The chain carries TRBV6-5 and TRBJ2-3, with 8 bases matching TRBD1. Germline CDR1 reads MNHEY; CDR2 reads SVGAGI. V lost 0 bases to trimming and J lost 2 bases; unmatched junction nucleotides: 4. This CDR3 contains 16 residues.

The V call is TRBV7-2, the J call TRBJ2-3; the D gene is possibly TRBD2 (5 bases). CDR1 and CDR2 from the germline V gene are SGHTA and FQGNSA. This CDR3 comprises 14 residues. The germline V and J ends were trimmed by 5 bases and 3 bases, with 12 bases remaining between them. The CDR3 protein is CASSPTGFTDTQYF. In DNA, the CDR3 is TGTGCCAGCAGCCCCACGGGGTTTACAGATACGCAGTATTTT.

The V and J genes are TRBV4-1 and TRBJ1-2; 7 bases line up with TRBD1. J lost 4 bases, V lost 1 base, and 3 bases had no gene match. CDR3 length equals 14 residues. Germline V gives CDR1 MGHRA, CDR2 YSYEKL. Here the CDR3 DNA reads TGCGCCAGCAGCCAAGGGGGACAGACCTATGGCTACACCTTC. Its translation is CASSQGGQTYGYTF.

The chain links TRBV10-3 to TRBJ2-3; 11 positions match TRBD1. The J segment lost 4 bases and the V segment lost 7 bases, leaving 4 bases of the junction unmatched. Looked up from germline, CDR1 is ENHRY and CDR2 is SYGVKD. The CDR3 consists of 14 residues. The CDR3 protein is CAITGTGGADTQYF. CDR3 DNA sequence: TGTGCCATCACTGGGACAGGGGGGGCAGATACGCAGTATTTT.

The chain uses TRBV6-5 and TRBJ2-5; TRBD2 agrees at 9 bases. The assigned J gene may be wrong: the sequence end matches TRBJ2-7 better. The CDR3 contains 16 residues. Germline values: CDR1 MNHEY, CDR2 SVGAGI. The CDR3 DNA is TGTGCCAGCAGTTATCGCGGGGGGGCCAGTGGGTACGAGCAGTACTTC. Translated: CASSYRGGASGYEQYF.

This clone was detected once. The DNA of the CDR3 is TGTGCCAGTAGTATACTAGTTAACCTAGCAACTAATGAAAAACTGTTTTTT. It is translated as CASSILVNLATNEKLFF. This sequence joins TRBV19 and TRBJ1-4; unclear D gene. CDR1 LNHDA and CDR2 SQIVND come from the germline V gene (reference sequence). This CDR3 has 17 amino acids. V lost 2 bases and J 0 bases, leaving 13 bases between the germline ends.

The chain combines TRBV5-1 with TRBJ2-1; 7 bases agree with TRBD2. V lost 0 bases, J lost 8 bases, and 11 bases stayed unmatched. Germline V CDR1 and CDR2: SGHRS, YFSETQ. This CDR3 is 16 amino acids long. The CDR3 DNA follows: TGCGCCAGCAGCTTGGACGGGGGGACCAATGGAGATGAGCAGTTCTTC. It codes for CASSLDGGTNGDEQFF.

This clone has just one count. V is TRBV28 and J is TRBJ2-1, with D maybe TRBD2 (7 bases). Trimming took off 2 bases at V and 2 bases at J, with 13 bases between the two ends. The length of the CDR3 is 16 residues. CDR1 is MDHEN, CDR2 SYDVKM, per germline. CDR3 bases: TGTGCCAGCAGTTTAGGGAGGGGGGGAGCCTACAATGAGCAGTTCTTC. Translated, it gives CASSLGRGGAYNEQFF.

The gene calls are TRBV6-1 and TRBJ1-6; TRBD1 aligns across 7 bases. Germline CDR1 reads MNHNS; CDR2 reads SASEGT. The CDR3 totals 15 residues. J lost 9 bases, V lost 6 bases, and 11 bases had no gene match. The CDR3 spells CASSYTGDGVSPLHF. The CDR3 nucleotides are TGTGCCAGCAGCTACACAGGGGACGGTGTTTCACCCCTCCACTTT.

The chain is built from TRBV27 and TRBJ1-6; possible D gene TRBD1, 6 bases. Germline V gives CDR1 MNHEY, CDR2 SMNVEV (reference sequence). This CDR3 contains 13 residues. The V and J ends lost 7 bases and 9 bases respectively, with 13 bases between them. CDR3 DNA: TGTGCCAGCACTCCCAGGGGCAGTTCACCCCTCCACTTT. Translating gives CASTPRGSSPLHF.

The chain joins TRBV18 to TRBJ2-3, with unresolved D. This CDR3 comprises 14 residues. Trimming cost V 0 bases and J 2 bases, with 6 bases left between them. The germline CDR1 and CDR2 sequences are KGHSH and LQKENI. In nucleotides, the CDR3 is TGTGCCAGCTCACCACCGACACTCACAGATACGCAGTATTTT. Its translation: CASSPPTLTDTQYF.

The chain has TRBV21-1 and TRBJ2-7; the table's D gene call, TRBD2, was not cross checked with the DNA. TRBV21-1 is a documented pseudogene. There are 15 residues in the CDR3. CDR3 in DNA: TGTGCCAGCAGCAAAGGGGACGGCTCCGGGGGCGAGCAGTACTTC. This translates into CASSKGDGSGGEQYF.

This clone is a singleton in its sample. This chain links TRBV9 with TRBJ2-7, with D tentatively TRBD1 (6 bases). Trimming took 0 bases from V and 0 from J, leaving 13 bases between them. Looked up from germline, CDR1 is SGDLS and CDR2 is YYNGEE. The CDR3 runs 16 residues. CDR3 protein: CASSVDPTGSSYEQYF. In DNA, the CDR3 is TGTGCCAGCAGCGTAGACCCAACAGGGAGCTCCTACGAGCAGTACTTC.

The DNA of the CDR3 is TGCGCCAGCAGCCCTTGGACAGGGAACTACGAGCAGTACTTC. Translated, it gives CASSPWTGNYEQYF. The chain has TRBV5-1 and TRBJ2-7; 8 nucleotides match TRBD1. The CDR3 consists of 14 residues. From germline, CDR1 is SGHRS and CDR2 YFSETQ. V gave up 4 bases and J gave up 3 bases; unmatched junction bases: 6.